Below, one T cell receptor (beta chain) is given with its context. During active infection, Seattle patients enrolled and were then monitored through disease. Methods used by the authors: Amplifying reference gene primers gave estimates of nucleated cell counts. Generated by immunoSEQ multiplex PCR, the TCRdb table keeps only in-frame clones and is missing some. V and J calls and clone size follow that table, whereas D and trimming were derived from the DNA. The sample contains tens of thousands of clones, roughly 84% of which appear only once. This sample was included in a study of blood T cell repertoires in COVID-19. Study background: Some COVID-19 samples were acute and others convalescent; all came from the United States, Italy and Spain.

From germline, CDR1 is KGHSH and CDR2 LQKENI. V lost 2 bases and J 2 bases, leaving 9 bases between the germline ends. The CDR3 consists of 14 residues. This sequence joins TRBV18 and TRBJ1-1; D not certain. The clonotype comes from a man at least 80 years old with COVID-19, enrolled during active disease. The source material was peripheral blood. DNA for the CDR3: TGTGCCAGCTCACCAAACAGCCTCAACACTGAAGCTTTCTTT. It codes for CASSPNSLNTEAFF.